Here is one T cell receptor (beta chain) with its context. Its antigen is as yet unknown. It was with 60 Vbeta and 13 Jbeta primers that the PCR ran. The protocol was immunoSEQ multiplex PCR, while the TCRdb copy is restricted to in-frame clones and leaves out a portion. The table has 95,000 to 150,000 clones, around 69% seen once. This specimen comes from a study of cytomegalovirus exposure and HLA in healthy donors. General study results and limits: Cytomegalovirus-associated status was assigned to approximately 160 TCR beta chains. The authors reported that TCR beta sequences could predict HLA-A and HLA-B alleles. These predictions were accurate for most subjects in the first cohort.

CDR3 length equals 15 residues. Germline-derived CDR1 and CDR2 are SGHRS and YFSETQ. The chain recombines TRBV5-1 with TRBJ2-5, with 8 bases identical to TRBD1. Judging by the DNA end, TRBJ2-7 fits better; the J call may be wrong. Material for sequencing was PBMCs. This clonotype was sampled from a woman aged 40 to 49 in good health and CMV-seropositive. CDR3 sequence: CASSSGTGSSYEQYF. The CDR3 DNA sequence: TGCGCCAGCAGCTCCGGGACAGGCAGCTCCTACGAGCAGTACTTC.